This note documents a single TCR beta chain sequence. Its target is not known. This sample was included in a study of OX40 agonist ivuxolimab in advanced cancers. Overall study context: Enrolled patients in dose escalation had cancers that were hepatocellular carcinoma, melanoma, renal cell or head and neck cancer. Males comprised 82.7% of the group, whose mean age was about 62 years (range roughly 20 to 85). Three patients got partial responses; one had hepatocellular carcinoma and two had cutaneous melanoma. Overall study results and limits: Among the lowest peripheral clonal expansion occurred in 0.1-3.0 mg/kg partial responders.

The data were produced by immunoSEQ multiplex PCR, yet TCRdb's version contains in-frame clones alone and is incomplete. In the table there are approximately 84,000 clones, roughly 89% of which are singletons. Trimming pared 7 bases from V and 5 bases from J, leaving 8 bases between. This CDR3 has 10 residues. The V gene's germline CDR1 is SQVTM and CDR2 ANQGSEA. This rearrangement joins TRBV29-1 to TRBJ2-5, with unresolved D. The sample was CD4+ or CD8+ T cells sorted from blood, taken in a trial of the OX40 agonist ivuxolimab. The receptor's source is an adult with an advanced solid tumor such as melanoma, head and neck, liver or kidney cancer. The CDR3 here is CSARRETQYF. The CDR3 coding sequence is TGCAGCGCGCGCAGGGAGACCCAGTACTTC.